The rows below give T cell receptor beta chains drawn from one sample of a study of blood T cell repertoires in COVID-19. Produced via immunoSEQ multiplex PCR; TCRdb's table is partial and in-frame only. The data show roughly 170,000 clones, approximately 84% seen once. The specimen was peripheral blood. Receptor source: a human donor in a cohort sampled during active COVID-19. CDR3s include the opening cysteine and the closing phenylalanine or tryptophan. A row's size may be missing; if present it is once, few, many or a size class.

>TRBJ2-7|NA|TRBV6-5
CASRSIGTYEQYF
>TRBJ1-1|NA|TRBV6-5
CASSIRQGLGTEAFF
>TRBJ1-5|NA|TRBV6-5
CASTGGAANQPQHF
>TRBJ2-7|NA|TRBV19
CASSITDSPYEQYF
>TRBJ2-1|once|TRBV30
CAWSSLETSGGAYNEQFF
>TRBJ2-3|few|TRBV6-4
CASSRGVRDTDTQYF
>TRBJ1-1|once|TRBV19
CASRRDEANTEAFF
>TRBJ2-1|NA|TRBV29-1
CSVARSGSYNEQFF
>TRBJ1-2|NA|TRBV19
CASNTPGQVVGGYTF
>TRBJ2-5|NA|TRBV25-1
CASSDIGVGETQYF
>TRBJ1-1|NA|TRBV2
CASSEGQANTEAFF
>TRBJ2-1|NA|TRBV5-1
CASSLGVAYEQFF
>TRBJ1-1|once|TRBV2
CASSGPGQGPNTEAFF
>TRBJ1-2|NA|TRBV4-2
CASSQEWPGGARGYTF
>TRBJ1-4|NA|TRBV4-1
CASSLTGEKLFF
>TRBJ2-1|NA|TRBV15
CATSSASNPNEQFF
>TRBJ2-5|NA|TRBV7-9
CASSFQGQETQYF
>TRBJ1-1|once|TRBV18
CASSPGQLQITEAFF
>TRBJ1-3|NA|TRBV12-2
CASRLAPGGAGNTIYF
>TRBJ1-1|few|TRBV2
CASSDSTENTEAFF
>TRBJ2-2|NA|TRBV2
CASSETPNTGELFF
>TRBJ1-2|once|TRBV6-5
CASRFGTGDGYTF
>TRBJ2-1|NA|TRBV5-1
CASSLVQGSYNEQFF
>TRBJ2-7|NA|TRBV5-6
CASSLGLAGAAYEQYF